These T cell receptor beta chains were read from a single sample in a study of monozygotic twins with inflammatory bowel disease. TCRdb reprocessed the 5' RACE reads; each CDR3 protein has one entry and no DNA is given. The specimen's table records some 210,000 distinct CDR3 sequences. Sequences were obtained from blood. These receptors came from a human donor with ulcerative colitis or Crohn's disease, or a healthy co-twin of an affected twin (not recorded which). CDR3s include the opening cysteine and the closing phenylalanine or tryptophan.

CANSLMASGGPLNEQFF	TRBV12-3/TRBV12-4	TRBJ2-1
CASSISGYQPQHF	TRBV19	TRBJ1-5
CASSLLSGPSSYEQYF	TRBV7-6	TRBJ2-7
CASSILADSSYEQYF	TRBV19	TRBJ2-7
CASSLEQKNTEAFF	TRBV5-1	TRBJ1-1
CASSYSEGAETQYF	TRBV6-5	TRBJ2-5
CASSLFVSGVTEAFF	TRBV27	TRBJ1-1
CASSLAWVDNEQFF	TRBV12-3/TRBV12-4	TRBJ2-1
CASSLGGPRSGNTIYF	TRBV7-2	TRBJ1-3
CASSSGREETQYF	TRBV7-2	TRBJ2-5
CASSLRGQGGYAYEQYF	TRBV5-1	TRBJ2-7
CASSLRQAGAEKLFF	TRBV7-9	TRBJ1-4